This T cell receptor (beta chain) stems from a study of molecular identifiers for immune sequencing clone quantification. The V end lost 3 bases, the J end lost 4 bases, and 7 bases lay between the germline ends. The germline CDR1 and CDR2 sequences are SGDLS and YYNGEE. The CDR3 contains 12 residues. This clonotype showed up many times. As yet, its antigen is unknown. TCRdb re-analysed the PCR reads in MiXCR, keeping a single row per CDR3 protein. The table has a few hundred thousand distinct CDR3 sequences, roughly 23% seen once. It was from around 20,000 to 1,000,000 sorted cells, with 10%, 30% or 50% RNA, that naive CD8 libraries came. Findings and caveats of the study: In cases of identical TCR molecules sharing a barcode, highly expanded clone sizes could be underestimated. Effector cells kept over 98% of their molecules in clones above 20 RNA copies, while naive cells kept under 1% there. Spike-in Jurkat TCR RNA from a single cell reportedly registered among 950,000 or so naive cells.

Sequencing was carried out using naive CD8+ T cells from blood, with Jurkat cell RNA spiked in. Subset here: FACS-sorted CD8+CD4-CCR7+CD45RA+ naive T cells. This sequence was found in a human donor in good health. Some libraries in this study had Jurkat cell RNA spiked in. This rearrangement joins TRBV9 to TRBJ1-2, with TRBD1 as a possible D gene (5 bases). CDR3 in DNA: TGTGCCAGCAGCGGGGGACTCTATGGCTACACCTTC. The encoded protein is CASSGGLYGYTF.